The 17 T cell receptor beta chains listed next were all sequenced from one sample in a study of blood T cell repertoires in COVID-19. Generated by immunoSEQ multiplex PCR, the TCRdb table keeps only in-frame clones and is missing some. Here the sample spans 200,000 to 250,000 clones, approximately 86% being singletons. Sequencing input: peripheral blood. All receptors come from a woman older than 75 with active or convalescent COVID-19.

The chain recombines TRBV4-1 with TRBJ2-2; 9 bases are shared with TRBD2. Germline CDR1 reads MGHRA; CDR2 reads YSYEKL. After removal of 0 bases from V and 4 bases from J, the junction contained 0 bases not matched to a gene. The CDR3 extends over 15 amino acids. This chain's CDR3 is CASSQEREGTGELFF. In nucleotides, the CDR3 is TGCGCCAGCAGCCAAGAGCGGGAGGGCACCGGGGAGCTGTTTTTT.

The chain has TRBV2 and TRBJ1-4; a weak D match, TRBD1 (5 bases). CDR1 SNHLY and CDR2 FYNNEI come from the germline V gene. The CDR3 is 15 amino acids. V gave up 4 bases and J gave up 7 bases, with 16 bases separating them. The CDR3: CASSGPFQGIEKLFF. In nucleotides, the CDR3 is TGTGCCAGCAGTGGCCCCTTTCAGGGTATTGAAAAACTGTTTTTT.

The chain has TRBV6-5 and TRBJ2-7; 11 positions agree with TRBD1. The CDR3 runs to 14 residues. Germline assignment: CDR1 MNHEY and CDR2 SVGAGI. The J segment lost 3 bases and the V segment lost 6 bases, leaving 4 bases of the junction unmatched. The CDR3 is CASSRTGGDYEQYF. CDR3 coding DNA: TGTGCCAGCAGCCGGACAGGGGGCGACTACGAGCAGTACTTC.

This rearrangement joins TRBV29-1 to TRBJ1-1; a possible D gene is TRBD1 (5 bases). There are 12 residues in the CDR3. The V end was cut by 6 bases, the J end by 2 bases, with 10 bases between. Germline V gives CDR1 SQVTM, CDR2 ANQGSEA. The CDR3 nucleotides are TGCAGCGTCGACAGCTATAACACTGAAGCTTTCTTT. Translation: CSVDSYNTEAFF.

J is TRBJ1-4 and V is TRBV28; D is uncertain. Trimming removed 2 bases from V and 8 bases from J, with 15 bases in between. This CDR3 comprises 15 residues. Germline lookup yields CDR1 MDHEN and CDR2 SYDVKM. The DNA for the CDR3 is TGTGCCAGCAGTTTAATGTTGAGGAGGCGGGAAAAACTGTTTTTT. This translates into CASSLMLRRREKLFF.

V gene TRBV5-1 combines with J gene TRBJ2-5, with D tentatively TRBD2 (5 bases). V was cut by 1 base and J by 5 bases, with 12 bases left in between. The germline V gene has CDR1 SGHRS and CDR2 YFSETQ. The CDR3 contains 14 residues. CDR3 sequence reads: CASSLTDIAETQYF. CDR3 nucleotide sequence: TGCGCCAGCAGCTTGACCGACATAGCGGAGACCCAGTACTTC.

The chain recombines TRBV6-1 with TRBJ1-2; D not certain. V shed 1 base and J shed 3 bases, with 3 bases lying between them. CDR1 is MNHNS and CDR2 is SASEGT in the germline V gene. The CDR3 runs to 12 residues. DNA of the CDR3: TGTGCCAGCAGTGAAGGAGACTATGGCTACACCTTC. This sequence encodes CASSEGDYGYTF.

The V gene is TRBV7-7, the J gene TRBJ2-1; the D gene is possibly TRBD1 (5 bases). The CDR3 has 15 residues. V dropped 5 bases and J dropped 1 base, with 12 bases sitting between them. Germline V gives CDR1 SSHAT, CDR2 FNYEAQ (reference sequence). The DNA of the CDR3 is TGTGCCAGCAGCAGACAGTTCTCTTCCTACAATGAGCAGTTCTTC. Residues: CASSRQFSSYNEQFF.

This rearrangement joins TRBV6-5 to TRBJ2-7, with 7 bases lining up with TRBD1. CDR3 length equals 15 residues. The J segment lost 4 bases and the V segment lost 6 bases, leaving 12 bases of the junction unmatched. The germline gives CDR1 MNHEY, CDR2 SVGAGI. CDR3 in amino acids: CASRTTGTVIYEQYF. For the CDR3, the DNA is TGTGCCAGCAGAACGACCGGGACAGTAATTTACGAGCAGTACTTC.

The gene calls are TRBV5-1 and TRBJ2-5; unclear D gene. The germline CDR1 and CDR2 sequences are SGHRS and YFSETQ. CDR3 length: 13 amino acids. Deletions cut 2 bases from V and 6 bases from J, with 11 bases between. The CDR3 DNA reads as TGCGCCAGCAGCTTTGACTCCGAGCAGACCCAGTACTTC. This gives the protein CASSFDSEQTQYF.

This chain links TRBV9 with TRBJ2-3; 8 bases are shared with TRBD2. There are 15 residues in the CDR3. Trimming cost V 6 bases and J 5 bases; bases outside gene matches: 11. The germline gives CDR1 SGDLS, CDR2 YYNGEE. The CDR3: CASKSSGTGIDTQYF. The CDR3 coding sequence is TGTGCCAGCAAGAGTAGCGGGACCGGGATAGATACGCAGTATTTT.

This chain links TRBV27 with TRBJ1-1; tentative D call: TRBD1 (5 bases). The germline CDR1 and CDR2 sequences are MNHEY and SMNVEV (reference sequence). This CDR3 is built from 15 residues. Deletions cut 5 bases from V and 4 bases from J, with 17 bases between. CDR3 DNA sequence: TGTGCCAGCAGTCCCCGGGGGGGGATAAGCACTGAAGCTTTCTTT. Translating it yields CASSPRGGISTEAFF.

J is TRBJ2-7 and V is TRBV6-5; D possibly corresponds to TRBD2 (6 bases). The V end lost 6 bases, the J end lost 1 base, and 16 bases lay between the germline ends. This CDR3 contains 15 residues. The germline V gene has CDR1 MNHEY and CDR2 SVGAGI. In DNA, the CDR3 is TGTGCCAGCAGAAGCTGGGGACTTAATTCCTACGAGCAGTACTTC. As protein: CASRSWGLNSYEQYF.

The V gene is TRBV5-4, the J gene TRBJ1-1; a possible D gene is TRBD1 (5 bases). This CDR3 contains 16 residues. Trimming removed 0 bases from V and 3 bases from J, with 15 bases in between. CDR1 and CDR2 from the germline V gene are SGHNT and YYREEE (reference sequence). The DNA for the CDR3 is TGTGCCAGCAGCTTGGGGCAGGGAAGTAAGGACACTGAAGCTTTCTTT. Translated: CASSLGQGSKDTEAFF. Using reference TRBV5-4 and TRBJ1-1 for the parts outside the CDR3, the full variable domain is ETGVTQSPTHLIKTRGQQVTLRCSSQSGHNTVSWYQQALGQGPQFIFQYYREEENGRGNFPPRFSGLQFPNYSSELNVNALELDDSALYLCASSLGQGSKDTEAFFGQGTRLTVV.

This chain connects TRBV15 to TRBJ1-3; no reliable D call. Trimming removed 4 bases at V and 4 bases at J, with 14 bases between. Germline loops: CDR1 LNHNV, CDR2 YYDKDF (reference sequence). The CDR3 has 15 amino acids. The CDR3 sequence is CATSTYSEMGNTIYF. CDR3 nucleotides: TGTGCCACCAGCACCTACTCTGAGATGGGAAACACCATATATTTT.

This clone was found a few times. This CDR3 reads CASSSLTAADTQYF. The CDR3 nucleotides are TGTGCCAGCAGCAGTTTAACAGCCGCAGATACGCAGTATTTT. The genes are TRBV5-4 and TRBJ2-3; D gene unclear. V shed 4 bases and J shed 4 bases, with 13 bases lying between them. This CDR3 region has 14 residues. The germline V gene encodes CDR1 SGHNT and CDR2 YYREEE (reference sequence).

The gene calls are TRBV6-2 or TRBV6-3 and TRBJ1-2; D ambiguous. Germline assignment: CDR1 MNHEY and CDR2 SVGEGT. Trimming took off 2 bases at V and 5 bases at J, with 9 bases between the two ends. CDR3 length: 13 residues. In DNA, the CDR3 is TGTGCCAGCAGTTACGGACGGGAATATGGCTACACCTTC. This gives the protein CASSYGREYGYTF.